Below, 10 T cell receptor beta chains from the same sample are listed, as sequenced in a study of identical twins. TCRdb called the 5' RACE reads again in MiXCR, with one record for every CDR3 protein. The data contain approximately 1.8 million distinct CDR3 sequences, around 33% of them seen just once; the ten biggest clones take up 0.25% to 0.3%. Material for sequencing was cord blood. Receptors were obtained from a newborn girl in good health.

This clonotype turned up a few times. V usage is TRBV27 and J usage is TRBJ2-1; D remains ambiguous. The V end lost 5 bases, the J end lost 0 bases, and 11 bases lay between the germline ends. CDR3 length: 15 residues. The V gene's germline CDR1 is MNHEY and CDR2 SMNVEV (reference sequence). This chain's CDR3 is CASSPLQLSYNEQFF. The CDR3 DNA reads as TGTGCCAGCAGTCCGCTACAGCTCTCCTACAATGAGCAGTTCTTC.

The chain links TRBV5-1 to TRBJ2-7, with 7 bases aligning to TRBD2. J was trimmed by 5 bases and V by 4 bases; bases with no gene match: 9. In germline, CDR1 is SGHRS, CDR2 YFSETQ. This CDR3 spans 14 amino acids. The CDR3, as DNA: TGCGCCAGCAGCCCACCCCTAGCGGCCGACGAGCAGTACTTC. Translated: CASSPPLAADEQYF.

This clonotype appeared a few times. The CDR3 DNA is TGTGCCAGCAGCTTAGGACAGGCCTATAGCAATCAGCCCCAGCATTTT. Its protein product is CASSLGQAYSNQPQHF. The chain is built from TRBV13 and TRBJ1-5; possibly TRBD1 for D (5 bases). Per germline, CDR1 PRHDT and CDR2 FYEKMQ (reference sequence). The V end lost 0 bases, the J end lost 0 bases, and 9 bases lay between the germline ends. The CDR3 sequence is 16 residues long.

The table lists this clonotype with a few counts. This chain uses TRBV7-2 with TRBJ2-7, with 12 positions matching TRBD2. From germline, CDR1 is SGHTA and CDR2 FQGNSA. This CDR3 region has 15 residues. The junction had 1 base not matched to a gene; V was cut back by 4 bases and J by 0 bases. CDR3 sequence (DNA): TGTGCCAGCAGCTCTAGCGGGAGGGTCTCCTACGAGCAGTACTTC. The encoded protein is CASSSSGRVSYEQYF.

J is TRBJ1-1 and V is TRBV5-1; D remains unclear. V gave up 1 base and J gave up 4 bases, with 11 bases separating them. The V gene's germline CDR1 is SGHRS and CDR2 YFSETQ. This CDR3 comprises 14 residues. The CDR3 loop reads CASSLLVTGTEAFF. The CDR3 region has the DNA TGCGCCAGCAGCTTGCTAGTGACGGGCACTGAAGCTTTCTTT. Variable domain in full (rest from reference TRBV5-1 and TRBJ1-1): KAGVTQTPRYLIKTRGQQVTLSCSPISGHRSVSWYQQTPGQGLQFLFEYFSETQRNKGNFPGRFSGRQFSNSRSEMNVSTLELGDSALYLCASSLLVTGTEAFFGQGTRLTVV.

V gene TRBV7-8 combines with J gene TRBJ2-7; D is ambiguous. The CDR3 runs 15 residues. Germline V gene sequence: CDR1 SGHVS, CDR2 FQNEAQ. V shed 4 bases and J shed 1 base, with 14 bases lying between them. CDR3 bases: TGTGCCAGCAGCTCCTTCCCCCTAGGTTCCTACGAGCAGTACTTC. Translation: CASSSFPLGSYEQYF.

V usage is TRBV7-9 and J usage is TRBJ2-1, with TRBD1 identical over 8 bases. CDR1 and CDR2 from the germline V gene are SEHNR and FQNEAQ (reference sequence). The V segment lost 1 base and the J segment 8 bases; nucleotides outside the gene matches: 16. There are 18 residues in the CDR3. The CDR3 reads CASSLGLVRDRGSDEQFF. In nucleotides, the CDR3 is TGTGCCAGCAGCTTAGGATTAGTGCGAGACAGGGGCTCGGATGAGCAGTTCTTC.

This clonotype was recorded a few times. The chain employs TRBV3-1 and TRBJ2-5; D is perhaps TRBD1 (6 bases). This CDR3 is 16 amino acids long. V lost 5 bases, J lost 0 bases, and 16 bases lay in between. CDR1 is LGHDT, CDR2 YNNKEL, per germline (reference sequence). The CDR3 bases are TGTGCCAGCAGCGGCCGGGACAACCTGTACCAAGAGACCCAGTACTTC. This gives the protein CASSGRDNLYQETQYF.

This clonotype was recorded at least ten times. V gene TRBV12-3 or TRBV12-4 combines with J gene TRBJ2-6; D remains ambiguous. Trimming cost V 7 bases and J 5 bases, with 9 bases left between them. This CDR3 has 13 residues. The chain's CDR3 is CASTPLRANVLTF. In nucleotides, the CDR3 is TGTGCCAGCACACCTTTGAGGGCCAACGTCCTGACTTTC.

The V call is TRBV7-2, the J call TRBJ2-3, with 8 nucleotides matching TRBD2. The J segment lost 1 base and the V segment lost 1 base, leaving 4 bases of the junction unmatched. Germline CDR1 is SGHTA and CDR2 is FQGNSA. This CDR3 region has 16 residues. The CDR3 protein is CASSLVLAVGTDTQYF. CDR3 bases: TGTGCCAGCAGCTTAGTACTAGCGGTAGGCACAGATACGCAGTATTTT. The complete variable domain, with remaining parts taken from reference TRBV7-2 and TRBJ2-3, reads GAGVSQSPSNKVTEKGKDVELRCDPISGHTALYWYRQSLGQGLEFLIYFQGNSAPDKSGLPSDRFSAERTGGSVSTLTIQRTQQEDSAVYLCASSLVLAVGTDTQYFGPGTRLTVL.